This TCR beta chain was obtained from a study of blood T cell repertoires in COVID-19. Sequenced by immunoSEQ multiplex PCR; TCRdb stores in-frame clones only, minus some. Among about 190,000 clones listed, around 86% were seen once. Germline V gene data show CDR1 as SQVTM and CDR2 as ANQGSEA. The CDR3 contains 14 residues. With 4 bases removed from V and 0 bases from J, the gap between germline ends came to 10 bases. The source material was peripheral blood. The sequence was collected from a woman in her thirties or forties with acute or convalescent COVID-19. The rearrangement links TRBV29-1 to TRBJ2-1; tentatively, D is TRBD1 (5 bases). CDR3 DNA sequence: TGCAGCGTTGCAGGGATCGGCTCCTACAATGAGCAGTTCTTC. It yields the protein CSVAGIGSYNEQFF.